This T cell receptor beta chain was identified in a study of blood T cell repertoires in COVID-19 (dated by TCRdb to 2020 to 2022). About the study as a whole: Collaborator samples came from the United States, Italy and Spain and covered acute and convalescent phases of COVID-19. The material from the prospective study consisted of cDNA or gDNA derived from T cells, B-cell-depleted T cells, or PBMCs. Subjects who had been exposed to COVID-19, were actively infected with it, or had recovered from it provided the deeply sampled blood TCRbeta repertoires that made up the dataset. The repertoires were released in a freely available public database intended as a resource for research on the immune response to SARS-CoV-2. The samples were drawn from the first 160 participants of the ongoing ImmuneRACE study and from roughly 1,300 subjects provided by 6 global collaborators. The sample metadata nearly always contained a de-identified subject ID, COVID-19 status, age in years and sex. Where available, HLA class I and class II types were obtained from metadata supplied by the sample provider rather than from assay-based typing. The study at large found these results: The amount of clinical and demographic metadata varied by source and participant and was provided uncurated.

Whole blood was collected in K2EDTA tubes by collaborating institutions according to the institutions' own protocols. Collaborator samples were shipped for TCRbeta analysis as frozen whole blood, isolated PBMCs, or DNA extracted from either sample type. With regard to this clone: No antigen is known for it. No much larger clone exists at a distance of one base, and base qualities are not known.

The immunoSEQ Assay, a bias-controlled multiplex PCR, was used to amplify TCRbeta CDR3 regions from genomic DNA. For the original study's pipeline: The number of nucleated cells in each sample was estimated from the amplification of reference gene primers within the assay. Sequence reads were collapsed and filtered to measure the absolute abundance of every unique TCRbeta CDR3 rearrangement. For each sample, productive Simpson clonality was calculated as the square root of Simpson's diversity index over productive rearrangements. In its TCRdb copy, this immuneACCESS table keeps in-frame sequences only and misses some clones. Where compared with another copy, unresolved V genes explain less than half of these, and the others have no known cause. The DNA gave D and trimming, while V, J and clone size come from that table. The sample yields about 210,000 clones; about 83% were counted once. The ten largest clones add up to roughly 2.9% of the sample.

Sequencing was performed on peripheral blood. This clonotype originated in a man aged 45-65 years with active or convalescent COVID-19.

The CDR3 protein sequence reads: CASSLATLANTGELFF. The DNA reads TGTGCCAGCAGCTTAGCGACACTCGCGAACACCGGGGAGCTGTTTTTT. Here the chain combines TRBV7-2 and TRBJ2-2; there is no confident call for the D gene. The germline V gene specifies SGHTA as CDR1 and FQGNSA as CDR2. The CDR3 numbers 16 residues from cysteine through phenylalanine. This entry keeps only the CDR3 DNA: 48 bases, framed from base 1. The junction carries 8 bases between V and J, which are trimmed by 0 bases and 0 bases respectively.